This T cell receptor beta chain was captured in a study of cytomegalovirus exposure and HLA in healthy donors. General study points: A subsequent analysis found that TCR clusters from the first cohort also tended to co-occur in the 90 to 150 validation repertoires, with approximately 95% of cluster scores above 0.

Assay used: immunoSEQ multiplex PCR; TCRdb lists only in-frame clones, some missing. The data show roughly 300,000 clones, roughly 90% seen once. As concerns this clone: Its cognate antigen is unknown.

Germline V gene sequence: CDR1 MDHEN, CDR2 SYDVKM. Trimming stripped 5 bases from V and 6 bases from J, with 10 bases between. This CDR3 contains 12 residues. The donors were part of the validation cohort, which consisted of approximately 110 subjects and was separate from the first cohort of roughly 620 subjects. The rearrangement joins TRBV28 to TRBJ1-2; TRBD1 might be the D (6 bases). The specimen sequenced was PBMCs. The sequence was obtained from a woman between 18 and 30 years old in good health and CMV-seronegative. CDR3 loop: CASSTGWDGYTF. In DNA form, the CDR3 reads TGTGCCAGCAGTACAGGGTGGGATGGCTACACCTTC.